This T cell receptor beta chain was identified in a study of T-cell reconstitution after alpha-beta-depleted transplantation in children. Library preparation (for TCRbeta) was performed with unique molecular identifiers. TCRdb reprocessed the PCR reads with MiXCR, giving one entry per CDR3 protein. This table holds about 420,000 distinct CDR3 sequences, approximately 10% found once. This clonotype came up a few times. The CDR3 totals 14 residues. Germline-derived CDR1 and CDR2 are SGHTA and FQGNSA. V lost 1 base and J 5 bases, leaving 11 bases between the germline ends. The receptor was derived from a human donor who donated a stem cell graft to a child with acute myeloid leukemia. The chain links TRBV7-2 to TRBJ1-1, with D perhaps matching TRBD1 (6 bases). Specimen: PBMCs from the stem cell graft donor, collected from the stem cell graft. The CDR3 is CASSLVEGGTEAFF. Written as DNA, the CDR3 is TGTGCCAGCAGCTTAGTTGAGGGGGGGACTGAAGCTTTCTTT. The variable domain in full, with the rest retrieved from reference TRBV7-2 and TRBJ1-1, is GAGVSQSPSNKVTEKGKDVELRCDPISGHTALYWYRQSLGQGLEFLIYFQGNSAPDKSGLPSDRFSAERTGGSVSTLTIQRTQQEDSAVYLCASSLVEGGTEAFFGQGTRLTVV.